A single sample is the source of the 26 T cell receptor beta chains below, sequenced in a study of OX40 agonist ivuxolimab in advanced cancers. Libraries were constructed by the immunoSEQ multiplex PCR assay. This is the immuneACCESS table as TCRdb keeps it, with only in-frame sequences that have V and J called. A part of the clones is gone; compared with another copy, unresolved V genes explain less than half, and the rest is unexplained. The sample includes approximately 60,000 clones, with approximately 93% observed a single time. The top ten clonotypes cover roughly 18% of the sample. The sequencing here drew on CD4+ or CD8+ T cells sorted from blood, taken in a trial of the OX40 agonist ivuxolimab. The receptor set was obtained from an adult with an advanced solid tumor such as melanoma, head and neck, liver or kidney cancer.

The count of this clone is one. The chain couples TRBV19 to TRBJ1-4, with D unclear. This CDR3 spans 13 amino acids. Trimming removed 11 bases from V and 0 bases from J, with 10 bases in between. The germline gives CDR1 LNHDA, CDR2 SQIVND (reference sequence). The CDR3 region is CASRISTNEKLFF. CDR3 nucleotide sequence: TGTGCCTCCCGCATATCAACTAATGAAAAACTGTTTTTT.

The J gene is TRBJ1-6, the V gene TRBV7-6; TRBD1 matches 10 bases. The V gene's germline CDR1 is SGHVS and CDR2 FNYEAQ. The CDR3 runs to 16 residues. Losses at the gene ends were 0 bases for V and 7 bases for J; bases not matched to a gene: 3. CDR3 sequence: CASSLAGTGANSPLHF. For the CDR3, the DNA is TGTGCCAGCAGCTTAGCGGGGACAGGGGCGAATTCACCCCTCCACTTT.

J is TRBJ2-3 and V is TRBV1; the D call of TRBD1 is as the table states it, not checked on the DNA. TRBV1 is termed a pseudogene. The CDR3 covers 14 residues. The CDR3 here is CTSLGKGHTDTQYF. The CDR3 DNA is TGCACCAGCTTAGGGAAGGGACACACAGATACGCAGTATTTT.

The chain carries TRBV9 and TRBJ2-1; 9 bases align to TRBD2. Germline V gene lookup returns CDR1 SGDLS and CDR2 YYNGEE. There are 15 residues in the CDR3. Trimming removed 0 bases from V and 7 bases from J; junction bases left unmatched: 5. The CDR3 loop is CASSVASAGGNEQFF. The CDR3 region has the DNA TGTGCCAGCAGCGTAGCTTCAGCGGGAGGTAATGAGCAGTTCTTC.

In DNA, the CDR3 is TGTGCCAGCAGTGGGACTAGTGATATCTATGGTGAGCAGTTCTTC. This gives the protein CASSGTSDIYGEQFF. V gene TRBV2 combines with J gene TRBJ2-1, with 7 bases lining up with TRBD2. Trimming removed 4 bases from V and 9 bases from J; junction bases left unmatched: 12. The length of the CDR3 is 15 residues. Germline CDR1 is SNHLY and CDR2 is FYNNEI.

The CDR3, as DNA: TGTGCCAGCAGTTCTGGGACAGGTTCCTACGAGCAGTACTTC. It codes for CASSSGTGSYEQYF. This chain joins TRBV5-6 and TRBJ2-7, with 8 bases fitting TRBD1. This CDR3 has 14 residues. The germline gives CDR1 SGHDT, CDR2 YYEEEE. J lost 1 base, V lost 5 bases, and 5 bases had no gene match.

The chain links TRBV25-1 to TRBJ1-1; 9 nucleotides match TRBD1. The CDR3 contains 14 residues. V dropped 5 bases and J dropped 4; count of bases not matched to a gene: 5. Germline V gene data show CDR1 as MGHDK and CDR2 as SYGVNS. This chain's CDR3 is CASSPQGAGTEAFF. In nucleotides, the CDR3 is TGTGCCAGCAGTCCACAGGGGGCAGGCACTGAAGCTTTCTTT.

The chain has TRBV28 and TRBJ2-3; D gene ambiguous. Germline CDR1 reads MDHEN; CDR2 reads SYDVKM. V was pared by 3 bases and J by 6 bases, with 4 bases between. This CDR3 comprises 11 residues. The CDR3 DNA reads TGTGCCAGCAGTTTGGTGGATACGCAGTATTTT. Its translation: CASSLVDTQYF.

The CDR3 nucleotides are TGCGCCAGCAGCTTGGTAGGGACCGAGCAGTACTTC. It specifies CASSLVGTEQYF. This sequence joins TRBV5-1 and TRBJ2-7; either TRBD1 or TRBD2 may fit D (5 bases each). The CDR3 consists of 12 residues. Trimming took 0 bases from V and 6 from J, leaving 7 bases between them. Looked up from germline, CDR1 is SGHRS and CDR2 is YFSETQ.

The chain carries TRBV7-6 and TRBJ2-1, with TRBD2 matching over 8 bases. The CDR3 loop spans 15 amino acids. Germline values: CDR1 SGHVS, CDR2 FNYEAQ. With 4 bases clipped from V and 6 bases from J, the junction kept 8 bases outside the gene matches. CDR3 amino acids: CASSSEGLAINEQFF. Here the CDR3 DNA reads TGTGCCAGCAGCTCGGAAGGACTAGCAATCAATGAGCAGTTCTTC.

The gene calls are TRBV7-9 and TRBJ1-2, with TRBD1 as a possible D gene (5 bases). This CDR3 is 15 amino acids long. From germline, CDR1 is SEHNR and CDR2 FQNEAQ (reference sequence). V lost 5 bases, J lost 9 bases, and 22 bases lay in between. The chain's CDR3 is CASSRPHRQFFSYTF. The CDR3 DNA is TGTGCCAGCAGCCGACCTCACCGACAGTTCTTTAGCTACACCTTC.

This chain connects TRBV18 to TRBJ2-1, with D hard to call. The CDR3 is 15 residues long. Trimming took 5 bases from V and 0 from J, leaving 11 bases between them. CDR1 and CDR2 (germline): KGHSH, LQKENI. In nucleotides, the CDR3 is TGTGCCAGCTCATTATACCCCAGCTCCTACAATGAGCAGTTCTTC. Translated, it gives CASSLYPSSYNEQFF. The complete variable domain, with remaining parts taken from reference TRBV18 and TRBJ2-1, reads NAGVMQNPRHLVRRRGQEARLRCSPMKGHSHVYWYRQLPEEGLKFMVYLQKENIIDESGMPKERFSAEFPKEGPSILRIQQVVRGDSAAYFCASSLYPSSYNEQFFGPGTRLTVL.

The chain joins TRBV13 to TRBJ2-5; 11 nucleotides align to TRBD2. From germline, CDR1 is PRHDT and CDR2 FYEKMQ (reference sequence). V gave up 2 bases and J gave up 5 bases; unmatched junction bases: 7. CDR3 size: 16 residues. CDR3 amino acids: CASSLMVAGGFETQYF. The CDR3 region has the DNA TGTGCCAGCAGCTTAATGGTAGCGGGAGGGTTTGAGACCCAGTACTTC.

This clone was seen only once. The chain combines TRBV15 with TRBJ1-2; no reliable D call. CDR1 and CDR2 from the germline V gene are LNHNV and YYDKDF (reference sequence). The length of the CDR3 is 15 residues. The V end was cut by 0 bases, the J end by 2 bases, with 10 bases between. The CDR3 sequence is CATSRDWNPNYGYTF. For the CDR3, the DNA is TGTGCCACCAGCAGAGATTGGAACCCAAACTATGGCTACACCTTC.

The chain carries TRBV14 and TRBJ2-7, with D tentatively TRBD2 (7 bases). Germline V gives CDR1 SGHDN, CDR2 FVKESK. This CDR3 is 15 amino acids long. The germline V and J ends were trimmed by 0 bases and 4 bases, with 13 bases remaining between them. The CDR3 protein is CASSQEVGGPYEQYF. CDR3 DNA: TGTGCCAGCAGCCAAGAAGTGGGGGGGCCTTACGAGCAGTACTTC.

This clone was picked up a small number of times. The rearrangement links TRBV4-1 to TRBJ1-1; weak D call: TRBD1 (6 bases). Germline V gene sequence: CDR1 MGHRA, CDR2 YSYEKL. This CDR3 has 11 residues. The ends were cut back, 4 bases at V and 9 bases at J, with 9 bases in the middle. The CDR3 DNA is TGCGCCAGCAGCCTGGGGGCACAAGCTTTCTTT. Protein sequence: CASSLGAQAFF.

This chain uses TRBV9 with TRBJ2-7, with a possible D match to TRBD1 (5 bases). The CDR3 is 13 residues long. Germline-derived CDR1 and CDR2 are SGDLS and YYNGEE. V lost 3 bases to trimming and J lost 1 base, with 8 bases between them. The CDR3 DNA sequence: TGTGCCAGCAGCGGTGACAGATCCTACGAGCAGTACTTC. Translating it yields CASSGDRSYEQYF.

The chain carries TRBV5-6 and TRBJ2-7; D is undetermined. Deletions cut 2 bases from V and 6 bases from J, with 9 bases between. Germline lookup yields CDR1 SGHDT and CDR2 YYEEEE. CDR3 length: 12 residues. The CDR3 here is CASSFSQSEQYF. CDR3 sequence (DNA): TGTGCCAGCAGCTTTAGTCAGTCCGAGCAGTACTTC. Complete variable domain (other parts from reference TRBV5-6 and TRBJ2-7): DAGVTQSPTHLIKTRGQQVTLRCSPKSGHDTVSWYQQALGQGPQFIFQYYEEEERQRGNFPDRFSGHQFPNYSSELNVNALLLGDSALYLCASSFSQSEQYFGPGTRLTVT.

In its sample, this clone ranks as medium-sized (0.01 to 0.1%). The chain carries TRBV4-3 and TRBJ2-2; no clear D. CDR1 and CDR2 (germline): LGHNA, YSLEER. V lost 0 bases and J 7 bases, leaving 9 bases between the germline ends. The CDR3 loop spans 14 amino acids. The CDR3 DNA is TGCGCCAGCAGCCAAGAAGAGGCCCTCGGGGAGCTGTTTTTT. It translates to CASSQEEALGELFF.

This chain uses TRBV6-6 with TRBJ2-7; 10 bases map to TRBD1. The CDR3 has 15 residues. V lost 0 bases to trimming and J lost 2 bases; unmatched junction nucleotides: 1. Germline V CDR1 and CDR2: MNHNY, SVGAGI (reference sequence). The CDR3 nucleotides read TGTGCCAGCAGTTACTCGACAGGGGGCACCTACGAGCAGTACTTC. This sequence encodes CASSYSTGGTYEQYF.

This clone was recorded only once. V gene TRBV10-2 combines with J gene TRBJ2-7, with TRBD2 matching 7 bases. There are 13 residues in the CDR3. Germline trimming cut 3 bases from V and 2 bases from J; bases unmatched to any gene: 1. Germline V lookup: CDR1 WSHSY, CDR2 SAAADI. CDR3 bases: TGCGCCAGCAGTGAAGGGACTACCTACGAGCAGTACTTC. Its protein product is CASSEGTTYEQYF.

This sequence joins TRBV13 and TRBJ2-5; D perhaps matches TRBD1 (5 bases). Trimming removed 4 bases at V and 4 bases at J, with 10 bases between. CDR3 size: 13 residues. Germline V gene sequence: CDR1 PRHDT, CDR2 FYEKMQ (reference sequence). CDR3 DNA: TGTGCCAGCAGCTCGCAGGGTGCAGAGACCCAGTACTTC. Protein product: CASSSQGAETQYF.

The rearrangement links TRBV19 to TRBJ2-7, with a weak D call TRBD2 (5 bases). The germline V gene has CDR1 LNHDA and CDR2 SQIVND (reference sequence). V lost 1 base, J lost 3 bases, and 13 bases lay in between. The CDR3 runs to 15 residues. DNA of the CDR3: TGTGCCAGTAGTATAGGGACTCCCGTTCTCTACGAGCAGTACTTC. This translates into CASSIGTPVLYEQYF.

The J gene is TRBJ2-3, the V gene TRBV7-9; 12 bases are shared with TRBD2. Germline V gene data show CDR1 as SEHNR and CDR2 as FQNEAQ (reference sequence). V lost 1 base and J lost 3; bases outside the gene matches: 2. This CDR3 spans 16 amino acids. As DNA, the CDR3 is TGTGCCAGCAGCTTAGGACTAGCGGGAGTAACAGATACGCAGTATTTT. Translated: CASSLGLAGVTDTQYF.

CDR3 sequence: CASLNLTGEVEQFF. In nucleotides, the CDR3 is TGTGCCAGCCTAAATCTGACAGGAGAGGTTGAGCAGTTCTTC. The chain employs TRBV7-9 and TRBJ2-1; D may be TRBD1 (6 bases). V was cut by 8 bases and J by 9 bases, with 20 bases left in between. The CDR3 is 14 residues long. Germline-derived CDR1 and CDR2 are SEHNR and FQNEAQ (reference sequence).

The chain carries TRBV7-6 and TRBJ2-2; 15 positions match TRBD2. Per germline, CDR1 SGHVS and CDR2 FNYEAQ. CDR3 length: 15 residues. After removal of 6 bases from V and 7 bases from J, the junction contained 3 bases not matched to a gene. In DNA, the CDR3 is TGTGCCAGCAGGGGACTAGCGGGAGGTGTCGGGGAGCTGTTTTTT. Residues: CASRGLAGGVGELFF.